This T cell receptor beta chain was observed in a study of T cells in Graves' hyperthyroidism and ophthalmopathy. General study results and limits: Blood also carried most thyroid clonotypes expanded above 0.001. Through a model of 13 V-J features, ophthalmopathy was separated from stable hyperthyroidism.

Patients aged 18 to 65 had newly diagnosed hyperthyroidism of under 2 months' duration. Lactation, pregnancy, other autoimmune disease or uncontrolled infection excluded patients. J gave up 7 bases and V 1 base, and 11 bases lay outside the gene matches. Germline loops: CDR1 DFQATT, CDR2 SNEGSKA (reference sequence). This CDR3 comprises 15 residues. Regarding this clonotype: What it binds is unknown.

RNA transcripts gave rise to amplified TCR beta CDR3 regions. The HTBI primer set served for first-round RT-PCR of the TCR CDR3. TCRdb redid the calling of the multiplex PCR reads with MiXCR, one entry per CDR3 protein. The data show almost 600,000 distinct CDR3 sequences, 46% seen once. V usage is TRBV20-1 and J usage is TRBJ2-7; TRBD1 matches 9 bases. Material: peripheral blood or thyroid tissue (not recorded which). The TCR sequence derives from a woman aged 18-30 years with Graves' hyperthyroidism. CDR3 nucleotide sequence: TGCAGTGCTAGAGGGGACAGGGTTGCAAACAATGAGCAGTACTTC. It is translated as CSARGDRVANNEQYF.